The 20 T cell receptor beta chains presented below share a single source sample, sequenced in a study of T cells in Graves' hyperthyroidism and ophthalmopathy. Authors of the study amplified TCR beta CDR3 regions from RNA transcripts. The HTBI primer set served for first-round RT-PCR of the TCR CDR3. TCRdb reanalysed the multiplex PCR reads using MiXCR and keeps one entry per CDR3 protein. The sample lists approximately 740,000 distinct CDR3 sequences; less than 15% were seen once. The material sequenced was blood. These TCRs come from a woman younger than 30 with Graves' hyperthyroidism.

This clonotype was recorded many times. The chain joins TRBV5-1 to TRBJ2-3, with D possibly being TRBD2 (5 bases). The CDR3 runs to 13 residues. With 0 bases removed from V and 5 bases from J, the gap between germline ends came to 7 bases. Germline V CDR1 and CDR2: SGHRS, YFSETQ. The CDR3 here is CASSLEDLDTQYF. CDR3 coding DNA: TGCGCCAGCAGCTTGGAGGACTTAGATACGCAGTATTTT.

This clonotype was observed at least ten times. This sequence joins TRBV24-1 and TRBJ2-5; 8 bases line up with TRBD1. Germline V gene data show CDR1 as KGHDR and CDR2 as SFDVKD. The CDR3 is made up of 18 amino acids. Trimming took 0 bases from V and 2 from J; bases not matched to a gene: 10. The CDR3 here is CATSDLGTGSRKQETQYF. In DNA, the CDR3 is TGTGCCACCAGTGATTTGGGGACAGGATCACGAAAGCAAGAGACCCAGTACTTC.

This clonotype has ten or more counts. V usage is TRBV4-1 and J usage is TRBJ2-7; D is perhaps TRBD2 (5 bases). There are 14 residues in the CDR3. Per the germline V gene, CDR1 is MGHRA and CDR2 is YSYEKL. Trimming took off 6 bases at V and 6 bases at J, with 18 bases between the two ends. The CDR3 bases are TGCGCCAGCAGTCCCAAGGCGGTTCGGGGCGAGCAGTACTTC. Protein: CASSPKAVRGEQYF.

Many counts were recorded for this clonotype. V usage is TRBV24-1 and J usage is TRBJ2-3, with 7 bases lining up with TRBD1. This CDR3 spans 16 amino acids. V shed 4 bases and J 6 bases; nucleotides not matched to a gene: 12. CDR1 is KGHDR, CDR2 SFDVKD, per germline. CDR3 region: CATSDSRTGKTDTQYF. CDR3 bases: TGTGCCACCAGTGACTCTCGGACAGGAAAAACGGATACGCAGTATTTT.

The chain links TRBV4-1 to TRBJ2-7, with D maybe TRBD1 (6 bases). This CDR3 is 15 amino acids long. V was cut by 4 bases and J by 4 bases, with 17 bases left in between. CDR1 MGHRA and CDR2 YSYEKL come from the germline V gene. CDR3 protein: CASSPARGPNYEQYF. As DNA, the CDR3 is TGCGCCAGCAGCCCAGCCAGGGGCCCAAATTACGAGCAGTACTTC.

The J gene is TRBJ1-1, the V gene TRBV4-1; the D is unclear. The germline V gene encodes CDR1 MGHRA and CDR2 YSYEKL. The CDR3 has 12 amino acids. V was shortened by 1 base and J by 9 bases, with 9 bases between the two germline ends. Written as DNA, the CDR3 is TGCGCCAGCAGCCAAGCATACGGGAAAGCTTTCTTT. It translates to CASSQAYGKAFF.

This clonotype was detected ten times or more. CDR3 nucleotide sequence: TGTGCCAGCAGCGCCGGGGTCCCCTACGAGCAGTACTTC. It yields the protein CASSAGVPYEQYF. V gene TRBV12-3 or TRBV12-4 combines with J gene TRBJ2-7; TRBD2 is a possible D gene (5 bases). The ends were cut back, 6 bases at V and 2 bases at J, with 11 bases in the middle. The CDR3 is 13 amino acids.

This clonotype appeared many times. This sequence joins TRBV2 and TRBJ2-3; the match to TRBD1 covers 8 bases. From germline, CDR1 is SNHLY and CDR2 FYNNEI. There are 16 residues in the CDR3. Trimming at V came to 2 bases and at J to 0 bases, leaving 4 bases not matched to a gene. CDR3 DNA: TGTGCCAGCAGTGAATATAGGACAGGGAGCACAGATACGCAGTATTTT. Translating gives CASSEYRTGSTDTQYF.

The gene calls are TRBV27 and TRBJ2-6, with D possibly TRBD1 on 5 matching bases. The germline CDR1 and CDR2 sequences are MNHEY and SMNVEV (reference sequence). The CDR3 spans 20 residues. Trimming took off 0 bases at V and 2 bases at J, with 20 bases between the two ends. CDR3 bases: TGTGCCAGCAGTTTATCCCCCTATTCGACAGTCTTGCCTGGGGCCAACGTCCTGACTTTC. This gives the protein CASSLSPYSTVLPGANVLTF.

In the case of this clonotype: A much larger clone differs from this one at a single base, so this may be a read error. V and J are TRBV19 and TRBJ1-1; possible D gene TRBD1, 5 bases. In germline, CDR1 is LNHDA, CDR2 SQIVND (reference sequence). V was clipped by 3 bases and J by 4 bases, with 9 bases between them. This CDR3 is 13 amino acids long. The CDR3 DNA reads TGTGCCAGTAGTATGGGGACGAGCACTGAAGCTTTCTTT. This encodes CASSMGTSTEAFF.

This clonotype came up many times. The chain carries TRBV6-2 or TRBV6-3 and TRBJ2-5; maybe TRBD2 (5 bases). This CDR3 spans 14 amino acids. Trimming removed 6 bases from V and 5 bases from J, with 16 bases in between. Germline assignment: CDR1 MNHEY and CDR2 SVGEGT. The CDR3 region has the DNA TGTGCCAGCAGCAACGGAGAGGGCCCGGAGACCCAGTACTTC. Its protein is CASSNGEGPETQYF.

This chain joins TRBV7-2 and TRBJ1-4; D not resolved. Trimming left V 3 bases short and J 7 bases short, with 9 bases between. The germline V gene has CDR1 SGHTA and CDR2 FQGNSA. The CDR3 extends over 13 amino acids. CDR3 nucleotide sequence: TGTGCCAGCAGCTTCTGGCGGGGTGAAAAACTGTTTTTT. Translation: CASSFWRGEKLFF.

This clonotype was seen repeatedly, ten times or more. The chain recombines TRBV28 with TRBJ2-1; D might be TRBD1 (6 bases). Germline V gene sequence: CDR1 MDHEN, CDR2 SYDVKM. CDR3 length: 15 residues. Between the trimmed V and J ends, which lost 6 bases and 8 bases, there was a span of 20 bases. CDR3 nucleotides: TGTGCCAGCAGGGATCTCCGGGACACTTTCGATGAGCAGTTCTTC. Its protein product is CASRDLRDTFDEQFF.

V and J are TRBV19 and TRBJ1-5, with 7 bases that match TRBD1. CDR1 LNHDA and CDR2 SQIVND come from the germline V gene (reference sequence). V lost 1 base and J lost 0; bases outside the gene matches: 15. This CDR3 is 20 amino acids long. The CDR3, as DNA: TGTGCCAGTAGTATAGTCTGGTCGACAGGGCATATCGCTAGCAATCAGCCCCAGCATTTT. This translates into CASSIVWSTGHIASNQPQHF.

J is TRBJ1-2 and V is TRBV7-9; TRBD1 might be the D (5 bases). CDR3 length: 15 residues. Trimming pared 1 base from V and 0 bases from J, leaving 9 bases between. CDR1 is SEHNR and CDR2 is FQNEAQ in the germline V gene (reference sequence). The CDR3 protein is CASSLGGPANYGYTF. The CDR3 nucleotides read TGTGCCAGCAGCTTAGGGGGACCAGCTAACTATGGCTACACCTTC.

This clonotype was observed many times. DNA for the CDR3: TGCGCCAGCAGCTCGACTAACTTTGATGAGCAGTTCTTC. Translating gives CASSSTNFDEQFF. The V and J genes are TRBV5-1 and TRBJ2-1; possibly TRBD2 for D (5 bases). Germline V gene sequence: CDR1 SGHRS, CDR2 YFSETQ. Trimming removed 3 bases from V and 8 bases from J, with 12 bases in between. There are 13 residues in the CDR3.

This chain connects TRBV2 to TRBJ2-1; D is ambiguous. The CDR3 covers 14 residues. Trimming stripped 6 bases from V and 4 bases from J, with 13 bases between. Germline lookup yields CDR1 SNHLY and CDR2 FYNNEI. CDR3 DNA: TGTGCCAGCAGAAAAGAGCGAAATTACAATGAGCAGTTCTTC. Translation gives CASRKERNYNEQFF. The whole variable domain, filled in from reference TRBV2 and TRBJ2-1, reads EPEVTQTPSHQVTQMGQEVILRCVPISNHLYFYWYRQILGQKVEFLVSFYNNEISEKSEIFDDQFSVERPDGSNFTLKIRSTKLEDSAMYFCASRKERNYNEQFFGPGTRLTVL.

The gene calls are TRBV19 and TRBJ2-1, with D unresolved. Germline CDR1 and CDR2: LNHDA and SQIVND (reference sequence). Trimming removed 1 base at V and 10 bases at J, with 17 bases between. CDR3 size: 15 residues. As DNA, the CDR3 is TGTGCCAGTAGTATAGCGCACCCCACGGGTGGCGAGCAGTTCTTC. Translating gives CASSIAHPTGGEQFF.

The chain combines TRBV29-1 with TRBJ1-2, with 11 bases lining up with TRBD1. Germline-derived CDR1 and CDR2 are SQVTM and ANQGSEA. With V trimmed by 4 bases and J by 4 bases, 14 bases remained unmatched. This CDR3 region has 17 residues. The CDR3, as DNA: TGCAGCGTTGTGGGGGACCCGGGACAGGGGGGCGGCTATGGCTACACCTTC. It is translated as CSVVGDPGQGGGYGYTF. Full variable domain (rest looked up from reference TRBV29-1 and TRBJ1-2): SAVISQKPSRDICQRGTSLTIQCQVDSQVTMMFWYRQQPGQSLTLIATANQGSEATYESGFVIDKFPISRPNLTFSTLTVSNMSPEDSSIYLCSVVGDPGQGGGYGYTFGSGTRLTVV.

V usage is TRBV12-3 or TRBV12-4 and J usage is TRBJ2-7; the match to TRBD2 covers 11 bases. There are 16 residues in the CDR3. V was pared by 5 bases and J by 0 bases, with 6 bases of the junction left unmatched. The CDR3 spells CASSPSTSGGSYEQYF. In nucleotides, the CDR3 is TGTGCCAGCAGTCCCAGCACTAGCGGGGGCTCCTACGAGCAGTACTTC.